This entry lists 19 T cell receptor beta chains sequenced from one sample in a study of blood T cell repertoires in COVID-19. The protocol was immunoSEQ multiplex PCR, while the TCRdb copy is restricted to in-frame clones and leaves out a portion. The sample lists approximately 200,000 clones; 85% to 90% were seen once. Sequenced sample: PBMCs or T cells enriched from blood (not recorded which). All receptors derive from a man aged 25-40 years who had recovered from COVID-19.

J is TRBJ2-7 and V is TRBV30; TRBD2 matches at 13 bases. This CDR3 contains 14 residues. The ends lost 1 base at V and 9 bases at J; junction bases unmatched: 6. Germline loops: CDR1 GTSNPN, CDR2 SVGIG (reference sequence). DNA for the CDR3: TGTGCCTGGAGTGCAGGGACTAGCGGGGTCGGGCAGTACTTC. Its translation: CAWSAGTSGVGQYF.

The DNA of the CDR3 is TGCGCCAGCAGCCAAGTATGGGGGCTGAACACTGAAGCTTTCTTT. Protein sequence: CASSQVWGLNTEAFF. The genes are TRBV4-3 and TRBJ1-1, with a weak D call TRBD1 (6 bases). The ends were cut back, 1 base at V and 0 bases at J, with 9 bases in the middle. The V gene's germline CDR1 is LGHNA and CDR2 YSLEER. This CDR3 comprises 15 residues.

V and J are TRBV24-1 and TRBJ2-1; 7 nucleotides align to TRBD1. CDR3 length equals 15 residues. Germline V CDR1 and CDR2: KGHDR, SFDVKD. The junction had 5 bases not matched to a gene; V was cut back by 5 bases and J by 2 bases. The CDR3 sequence: CATSGTGDPYNEQFF. DNA for the CDR3: TGTGCCACCAGTGGAACAGGGGATCCCTACAATGAGCAGTTCTTC.

This sequence joins TRBV27 and TRBJ1-2, with D hard to call. V was shortened by 3 bases and J by 2 bases, with 7 bases between the two germline ends. This CDR3 has 13 amino acids. Germline CDR1 and CDR2: MNHEY and SMNVEV (reference sequence). The CDR3 is CASSFGQNYGYTF. The CDR3 DNA reads as TGTGCCAGCAGTTTTGGGCAAAACTATGGCTACACCTTC.

The chain links TRBV3-1 (or the pseudogene TRBV3-2) to TRBJ1-1; 10 bases align to TRBD1. The length of the CDR3 is 15 residues. Germline CDR1 is LGHDT and CDR2 is YNNKEL (reference sequence). With V trimmed by 1 base and J by 4 bases, 3 bases remained unmatched. This chain's CDR3 is CASSQGQGASTEAFF. In DNA form, the CDR3 reads TGTGCCAGCAGCCAAGGACAGGGGGCCAGCACTGAAGCTTTCTTT.

V gene TRBV7-9 combines with J gene TRBJ2-7; TRBD2 agrees at 8 bases. The CDR3 is 16 residues long. The trim removed 1 base at V and 5 bases at J, leaving 10 bases unmatched. CDR1 and CDR2 (germline): SEHNR, FQNEAQ (reference sequence). As DNA, the CDR3 is TGTGCCAGCAGCTTAGGACGGGAGGGCCGGCGGGACGAGCAGTACTTC. It yields the protein CASSLGREGRRDEQYF.

This chain links TRBV10-3 with TRBJ2-3; D perhaps matches TRBD2 (5 bases). This CDR3 is 14 amino acids long. The germline V gene has CDR1 ENHRY and CDR2 SYGVKD. V lost 0 bases and J lost 2, with 6 bases in between. The CDR3 coding sequence is TGTGCCATCAGTGAGTCCGGGGACACAGATACGCAGTATTTT. It encodes CAISESGDTDTQYF.

The rearrangement uses TRBV29-1 and TRBJ1-2; no reliable D call. The V gene lost 3 bases and the J gene lost 0 bases, with 8 bases spanning the gap. Germline loops: CDR1 SQVTM, CDR2 ANQGSEA. The CDR3 runs to 13 residues. CDR3 DNA: TGCAGCGTTGAGGCAGGTCCTAACTATGGCTACACCTTC. This translates into CSVEAGPNYGYTF.

This chain links TRBV24-1 with TRBJ1-2, with D possibly matching TRBD1 (6 bases). The V end lost 4 bases, the J end lost 3 bases, and 8 bases lay between the germline ends. CDR3 length: 13 amino acids. CDR1 is KGHDR and CDR2 is SFDVKD in the germline V gene. This chain's CDR3 is CATSEGQYYGYTF. In DNA, the CDR3 is TGTGCCACCAGTGAAGGACAGTACTATGGCTACACCTTC.

The chain joins TRBV10-3 to TRBJ2-1; D possibly corresponds to TRBD2 (6 bases). Germline V gene sequence: CDR1 ENHRY, CDR2 SYGVKD. V lost 5 bases, J lost 5 bases, and 10 bases lay in between. The CDR3 is made up of 13 amino acids. The CDR3 loop reads CAISPGRNNEQFF. In DNA, the CDR3 is TGTGCCATCAGTCCAGGGAGGAACAATGAGCAGTTCTTC.

This rearrangement joins TRBV13 to TRBJ2-7; perhaps TRBD1 as D (5 bases). Germline-derived CDR1 and CDR2 are PRHDT and FYEKMQ (reference sequence). This CDR3 is built from 13 residues. V was clipped by 5 bases and J by 5 bases, with 13 bases between them. The CDR3 sequence is CASSGQGKDEQYF. CDR3 coding DNA: TGTGCCAGCAGCGGTCAGGGCAAGGACGAGCAGTACTTC.

V gene TRBV11-2 combines with J gene TRBJ2-1, with TRBD2 as a possible D gene (5 bases). The V end was cut by 2 bases, the J end by 7 bases, with 18 bases between. The germline gives CDR1 SGHAT, CDR2 FQNNGV. The CDR3 is 16 amino acids. The CDR3, as DNA: TGTGCCAGCAGCTTAAAGGTGGGAGCCCCGGGGAATGAGCAGTTCTTC. Residues: CASSLKVGAPGNEQFF.

This clone was seen just once. Other DNA sequences in this specimen translate into the identical CDR3. CDR3 region: CAWSAGTDTQYF. DNA for the CDR3: TGTGCCTGGAGTGCCGGCACAGATACGCAGTATTTT. The V and J genes are TRBV30 and TRBJ2-3; no definite D call. Germline-derived CDR1 and CDR2 are GTSNPN and SVGIG (reference sequence). The germline V and J ends were trimmed by 1 base and 1 base, with 3 bases remaining between them. This CDR3 spans 12 amino acids.

V usage is TRBV6-2 or TRBV6-3 and J usage is TRBJ2-7; tentatively, D is TRBD2 (6 bases). CDR1 is MNHEY and CDR2 is SVGEGT in the germline V gene. Trimming shortened V by 5 bases and J by 4 bases, and 12 bases separated the two germline ends. The CDR3 sequence is 13 residues long. DNA of the CDR3: TGTGCCAGCAGTAAACCGGGACTTTACGAGCAGTACTTC. Amino acid sequence: CASSKPGLYEQYF.

This clone was counted once. J is TRBJ2-3 and V is TRBV5-1, with 11 bases matching TRBD2. This CDR3 has 16 residues. From germline, CDR1 is SGHRS and CDR2 YFSETQ. V lost 3 bases, J lost 0 bases, and 3 bases stayed unmatched. This chain's CDR3 is CASSSGTSGSTDTQYF. CDR3 DNA sequence: TGCGCCAGCAGCTCCGGGACTAGCGGTAGCACAGATACGCAGTATTTT.

This clone was counted once. The V gene is TRBV3-1 (or the pseudogene TRBV3-2), the J gene TRBJ2-5, with TRBD1 as a possible D gene (5 bases). The CDR3 loop spans 14 amino acids. Per the germline V gene, CDR1 is LGHDT and CDR2 is YNNKEL (reference sequence). Trimming removed 0 bases from V and 4 bases from J, with 9 bases in between. Here the CDR3 DNA reads TGTGCCAGCAGCCAAGATCCGACAGTAGAGACCCAGTACTTC. Its protein is CASSQDPTVETQYF.

This clone has a single count. The rearrangement links TRBV27 to TRBJ2-5; perhaps TRBD1 as D (6 bases). CDR3 length: 14 amino acids. Germline CDR1 is MNHEY and CDR2 is SMNVEV (reference sequence). V was pared by 6 bases and J by 1 base, with 12 bases between. As DNA, the CDR3 is TGTGCCAGCAGGTACAGGGTCTCCCAAGAGACCCAGTACTTC. Residues: CASRYRVSQETQYF.

This rearrangement joins TRBV5-1 to TRBJ2-7, with a weak D call TRBD2 (7 bases). Germline-derived CDR1 and CDR2 are SGHRS and YFSETQ. V gave up 3 bases and J gave up 1 base, with 11 bases separating them. CDR3 length: 14 amino acids. CDR3 protein: CASSSGGQSYEQYF. DNA of the CDR3: TGCGCCAGCAGCTCCGGGGGGCAATCCTACGAGCAGTACTTC.

This sequence joins TRBV30 and TRBJ1-2, with a weak D call TRBD1 (6 bases). This CDR3 is built from 14 residues. Germline CDR1 and CDR2: GTSNPN and SVGIG (reference sequence). The V end lost 0 bases, the J end lost 4 bases, and 12 bases lay between the germline ends. CDR3 amino acids: CAWSVGQPFYGYTF. For the CDR3, the DNA is TGTGCCTGGAGTGTTGGACAGCCTTTCTATGGCTACACCTTC.